This T cell receptor (beta chain) was captured by sequencing in a study of tumor-infiltrating lymphocytes in primary liver carcinoma. The CDR3 loop spans 13 amino acids. Both RNA and DNA were isolated together from around 20-30 mg of bulk tissue that had not been sorted. Reverse transcription of roughly 480 ng total RNA with a constant-region primer produced TCR beta cDNA. Three rounds of nested multiplex PCR with slightly modified ARM-PCR produced TCR beta libraries. Amplification in the first two PCR rounds was performed using TRBV1-TRBV30 forward primers and a C-beta reverse primer for roughly 10 cycles each. Via MiXCR, TCRdb re-called the multiplex PCR reads, giving one row per CDR3 protein. Of tens of thousands of distinct CDR3 sequences detected, roughly two thirds appear once; the ten largest clones hold approximately 41%. General study findings and limits: Just around 7-25% of top clones spanned all five tumor regions.

Remarks on this clonotype: Antigen unknown. One end of the junction does not line up with germline, which may come from a read error.

The chain joins TRBV12-3 or TRBV12-4 to TRBJ1-1; 7 bases align to TRBD1. The source is a man aged 35 to 55 with primary liver carcinoma and hepatitis B virus infection. The sequencing sample was made of liver tumor tissue from sampling region 4. Subset indicated: tumor region T4, right-lateral pole. CDR3 nucleotide sequence: TGTGCCAGCAGTTTTACAGGGGCCGCTGAAGCTCTCTTT. The encoded protein is CASSFTGAAEALF.